Listed here are 22 T cell receptor beta chains from one sample, sequenced in a study of shared clonotypes between healthy human individuals. Generated by immunoSEQ multiplex PCR, the TCRdb table keeps only in-frame clones and is missing some. The data contain approximately 440,000 clones, roughly 80% of them singletons. The sample consisted of PBMCs. Source of these receptors: a woman between 40 and 50 years old in good health. Some clones in this sample may be carry-over from other donors' samples.

This chain joins TRBV11-2 and TRBJ1-2, with TRBD1 identical over 10 bases. Germline-derived CDR1 and CDR2 are SGHAT and FQNNGV. This CDR3 region has 16 residues. V was clipped by 2 bases and J by 4 bases; unmatched bases: 7. CDR3 loop: CASSLTPDRGAYGYTF. CDR3 nucleotides: TGTGCCAGCAGCTTAACCCCGGACAGGGGGGCCTATGGCTACACCTTC.

V usage is TRBV29-1 and J usage is TRBJ2-2, with a weak D call TRBD2 (6 bases). V gave up 4 bases and J gave up 5 bases, with 8 bases separating them. CDR3 length equals 12 residues. Germline V gene data show CDR1 as SQVTM and CDR2 as ANQGSEA. CDR3 protein: CSVASGTGELFF. CDR3 DNA: TGCAGCGTTGCAAGCGGGACCGGGGAGCTGTTTTTT.

This clone counts as medium-sized (0.01 to 0.1%). V usage is TRBV4-2 and J usage is TRBJ2-7; TRBD1 or TRBD2 may be the D gene (5 bases each). Per the germline V gene, CDR1 is LGHNA and CDR2 is YNFKEQ. CDR3 length: 16 residues. V dropped 0 bases and J dropped 5 bases, with 17 bases sitting between them. CDR3 residues: CASSQDEGQGVDEQYF. CDR3 bases: TGTGCCAGCAGCCAAGACGAGGGGCAGGGCGTCGACGAGCAGTACTTC.

This clone was picked up many times. The chain employs TRBV7-2 and TRBJ2-7, with D hard to call. Germline-derived CDR1 and CDR2 are SGHTA and FQGNSA. Trimming removed 5 bases from V and 0 bases from J, with 11 bases in between. There are 14 residues in the CDR3. CDR3 in DNA: TGTGCCAGCAGCATACGGACGGACTCCTACGAGCAGTACTTC. Encoded protein: CASSIRTDSYEQYF. Looking up the rest from reference TRBV7-2 and TRBJ2-7 gives the full variable domain: GAGVSQSPSNKVTEKGKDVELRCDPISGHTALYWYRQSLGQGLEFLIYFQGNSAPDKSGLPSDRFSAERTGGSVSTLTIQRTQQEDSAVYLCASSIRTDSYEQYFGPGTRLTVT.

This clone turned up a few times. Different DNA sequences within this sample yield the same CDR3. The chain uses TRBV4-1 and TRBJ1-1; 7 positions agree with TRBD1. Germline trimming cut 1 base from V and 3 bases from J; bases unmatched to any gene: 5. The CDR3 is 15 amino acids. Per the germline V gene, CDR1 is MGHRA and CDR2 is YSYEKL. The CDR3, as DNA: TGCGCCAGCAGCCAAGCCCCTGACAGGGACACTGAAGCTTTCTTT. Translation gives CASSQAPDRDTEAFF.

The chain is built from TRBV27 and TRBJ1-5; D gene unclear. Germline lookup yields CDR1 MNHEY and CDR2 SMNVEV (reference sequence). The CDR3 contains 13 residues. V lost 6 bases to trimming and J lost 6 bases, with 12 bases between them. CDR3 in amino acids: CASRRVPSQPQHF. CDR3 bases: TGTGCCAGCAGGAGGGTCCCCAGTCAGCCCCAGCATTTT.

This chain joins TRBV27 and TRBJ2-7; D is perhaps TRBD2 (5 bases). The CDR3 has 14 residues. Germline values: CDR1 MNHEY, CDR2 SMNVEV (reference sequence). V lost 3 bases and J lost 6, with 15 bases in between. CDR3 nucleotide sequence: TGTGCCAGCAGTTTGAGGCGGGCCCCCTCCGAGCAGTACTTC. Protein sequence: CASSLRRAPSEQYF.

The V and J genes are TRBV30 and TRBJ2-7; D not certain. In germline, CDR1 is GTSNPN, CDR2 SVGIG (reference sequence). Trimming shortened V by 2 bases and J by 4 bases, and 12 bases separated the two germline ends. The CDR3 runs 13 residues. This CDR3 is CAWSRASQYEQYF. The DNA of the CDR3 is TGTGCCTGGAGTAGGGCTAGTCAATACGAGCAGTACTTC.

This chain joins TRBV13 and TRBJ2-1; 9 nucleotides align to TRBD2. The germline gives CDR1 PRHDT, CDR2 FYEKMQ (reference sequence). The CDR3 sequence is 15 residues long. V shed 6 bases, J shed 4 bases, and the junction held 7 bases outside the gene matches. CDR3 in amino acids: CASRPRLADYNEQFF. The CDR3 DNA reads TGTGCCAGCAGACCGAGACTAGCGGATTACAATGAGCAGTTCTTC.

The chain is built from TRBV30 and TRBJ1-5, with TRBD1 as a possible D gene (6 bases). This CDR3 spans 14 amino acids. The V gene lost 0 bases and the J gene lost 8 bases, with 14 bases spanning the gap. Germline V gives CDR1 GTSNPN, CDR2 SVGIG (reference sequence). The CDR3, as DNA: TGTGCCTGGAGTGTAGGAGGGGGGATCAAGCCCCAGCATTTT. Protein product: CAWSVGGGIKPQHF. The entire variable domain, with the rest obtained from reference TRBV30 and TRBJ1-5, is as follows: SQTIHQWPATLVQPVGSPLSLECTVEGTSNPNLYWYRQAAGRGLQLLFYSVGIGQISSEVPQNLSASRPQDRQFILSSKKLLLSDSGFYLCAWSVGGGIKPQHFGDGTRLSIL.

The gene calls are TRBV10-3 and TRBJ2-1, with 9 nucleotides matching TRBD2. The J segment lost 5 bases and the V segment lost 3 bases, leaving 5 bases of the junction unmatched. The CDR3 sequence is 15 residues long. The germline V gene has CDR1 ENHRY and CDR2 SYGVKD. The CDR3 spells CAISDGAGGHNEQFF. Here the CDR3 DNA reads TGTGCCATCAGTGACGGAGCGGGAGGTCACAATGAGCAGTTCTTC.

This clone was counted once. The gene calls are TRBV5-1 and TRBJ2-7, with 8 nucleotides matching TRBD2. The ends lost 1 base at V and 4 bases at J; junction bases unmatched: 4. Germline values: CDR1 SGHRS, CDR2 YFSETQ. This CDR3 comprises 14 residues. The CDR3 spells CASSLSGRGYEQYF. The CDR3 bases are TGCGCCAGCAGCTTGTCCGGGAGGGGATACGAGCAGTACTTC.

The chain's CDR3 is CASSPGTGFETQYF. The CDR3 DNA reads TGTGCCAGCTCTCCCGGGACAGGGTTTGAGACCCAGTACTTC. This rearrangement joins TRBV18 to TRBJ2-5; 9 bases fit TRBD1. Germline V CDR1 and CDR2: KGHSH, LQKENI. Losses at the gene ends were 6 bases for V and 5 bases for J; bases not matched to a gene: 7. The CDR3 runs to 14 residues.

This rearrangement joins TRBV7-3 to TRBJ2-7; 7 positions agree with TRBD2. The CDR3 runs to 15 residues. V shed 1 base, J shed 2 bases, and the junction held 5 bases outside the gene matches. From germline, CDR1 is SGHTA and CDR2 FQGTGA. The CDR3 DNA follows: TGTGCCAGCAGCTTAATAGGAGGGAGGGCCTACGAGCAGTACTTC. Amino acid sequence: CASSLIGGRAYEQYF.

J is TRBJ1-2 and V is TRBV7-2, with a tentative D call TRBD1 (6 bases). This CDR3 spans 15 amino acids. Trimming removed 3 bases at V and 4 bases at J, with 15 bases between. Germline V gives CDR1 SGHTA, CDR2 FQGNSA. The CDR3 here is CASSFSGDAPYGYTF. CDR3 coding DNA: TGTGCCAGCAGCTTTTCAGGGGACGCGCCCTATGGCTACACCTTC.

Turning to this clone: Given a much more abundant clone one base away, this may be a read error. This sequence joins TRBV5-4 and TRBJ2-3, with D unresolved. The CDR3 runs to 12 residues. Germline V gives CDR1 SGHNT, CDR2 YYREEE (reference sequence). Trimming shortened V by 1 base and J by 0 bases, and 0 bases separated the two germline ends. DNA of the CDR3: TGTGCCAGCAGCTTGAGCACAGATACGCAGTATTTT. This sequence encodes CASSLSTDTQYF.

This rearrangement joins TRBV6-5 to TRBJ2-2; perhaps TRBD2 as D (6 bases). Germline CDR1 MNHEY, CDR2 SVGAGI. V was clipped by 6 bases and J by 4 bases, with 15 bases between them. The CDR3 extends over 15 amino acids. The CDR3 is CASREGSVVTGELFF. CDR3 DNA sequence: TGTGCCAGCAGGGAGGGGAGTGTGGTCACCGGGGAGCTGTTTTTT.

The rearrangement joins TRBV10-2 to TRBJ2-1; D remains unclear. V lost 2 bases, J lost 4 bases, and 9 bases lay in between. Germline V lookup: CDR1 WSHSY, CDR2 SAAADI. The CDR3 runs 14 residues. CDR3 sequence reads: CASSEELGYNEQFF. In nucleotides, the CDR3 is TGCGCCAGCAGTGAGGAACTGGGATACAATGAGCAGTTCTTC.

J is TRBJ2-7 and V is TRBV5-1; no firm D call. Germline V gene lookup returns CDR1 SGHRS and CDR2 YFSETQ. Trimming cost V 4 bases and J 0 bases, with 8 bases left between them. This CDR3 contains 13 residues. CDR3 nucleotides: TGCGCCAGCAGCCTAACAAGCTCCTACGAGCAGTACTTC. Translated: CASSLTSSYEQYF.

CDR3 in amino acids: CASSGRLTGTYEQYF. The CDR3 nucleotides are TGTGCCAGCAGCGGTCGACTGACGGGAACCTACGAGCAGTACTTC. The chain carries TRBV2 and TRBJ2-7; D might be TRBD2 (5 bases). This CDR3 contains 15 residues. Germline V lookup: CDR1 SNHLY, CDR2 FYNNEI. Trimming removed 6 bases at V and 2 bases at J, with 17 bases between.

The V call is TRBV7-8, the J call TRBJ2-7, with 9 bases aligning to TRBD2. The V and J ends lost 2 bases and 0 bases, in that order; junction bases with no gene match: 5. The germline V gene encodes CDR1 SGHVS and CDR2 FQNEAQ. The CDR3 has 16 amino acids. The CDR3 loop is CASSLFLAGASYEQYF. The DNA of the CDR3 is TGTGCCAGCAGCTTATTTTTAGCGGGAGCCTCCTACGAGCAGTACTTC.

In nucleotides, the CDR3 is TGTGCCAGCAGTTTACAGGGTGGGGGAGAGACCCAGTACTTC. It is translated as CASSLQGGGETQYF. The rearrangement uses TRBV28 and TRBJ2-5; D tentatively fits TRBD1 or TRBD2 (5 bases each). This CDR3 comprises 14 residues. In germline, CDR1 is MDHEN, CDR2 SYDVKM. Trimming cost V 2 bases and J 4 bases, with 11 bases left between them.